Sequencing of this T cell receptor beta chain was carried out in a study of cytomegalovirus exposure and HLA in healthy donors. About the research overall: Caucasian-associated ancestry cluster membership applied to over 80% of 398 genotyped donors.

The sample holds a few counts of this clone. The antigen is unknown. Study conclusions and caveats: HLA alleles showed associations with around 15,000 TCR beta sequences in a later analysis, at a 0.05 false discovery rate. The classifier reportedly diagnosed cytomegalovirus status with high specificity and sensitivity.

V was pared by 7 bases and J by 6 bases, with 10 bases between. Germline assignment: CDR1 SGHRS and CDR2 YFSETQ. CDR3 length: 11 residues. The PCR was carried out with 60 Vbeta primers and 13 Jbeta primers. Generated by immunoSEQ multiplex PCR, the TCRdb table keeps only in-frame clones and is missing some. The repertoire consists of around 74,000 clones, with approximately 80% occurring once and the leading ten covering roughly 3.5%. Sequencing was performed on PBMCs. The sequence came from a man aged 35 to 55 in good health and CMV-seronegative. The chain couples TRBV5-1 to TRBJ1-1; D gene uncertain. The CDR3 DNA is TGCGCCAGCCAAGGGAGATCTGAAGCTTTCTTT. This sequence encodes CASQGRSEAFF.